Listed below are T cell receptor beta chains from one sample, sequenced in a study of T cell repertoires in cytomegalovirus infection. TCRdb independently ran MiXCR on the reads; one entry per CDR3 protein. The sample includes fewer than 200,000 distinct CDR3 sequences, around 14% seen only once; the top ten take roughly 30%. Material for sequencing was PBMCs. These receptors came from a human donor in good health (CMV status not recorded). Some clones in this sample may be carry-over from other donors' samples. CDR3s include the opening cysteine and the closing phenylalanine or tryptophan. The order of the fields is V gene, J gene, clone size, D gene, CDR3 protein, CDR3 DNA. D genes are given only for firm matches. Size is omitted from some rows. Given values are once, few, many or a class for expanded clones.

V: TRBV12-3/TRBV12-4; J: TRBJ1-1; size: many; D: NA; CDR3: CASSRIGGPLNTEAFF; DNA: TGTGCCAGCAGTCGGATCGGGGGGCCCCTGAACACTGAAGCTTTCTTT
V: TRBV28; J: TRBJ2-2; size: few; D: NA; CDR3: CASSSLANTGELFF; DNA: TGTGCCAGCAGTTCGTTAGCGAACACCGGGGAGCTGTTTTTT
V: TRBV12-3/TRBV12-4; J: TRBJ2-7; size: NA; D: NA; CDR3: CASSRTASSYEQYF; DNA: TGTGCCAGCAGTCGGACAGCGAGCTCCTACGAGCAGTACTTC
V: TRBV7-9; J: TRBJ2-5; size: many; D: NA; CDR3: CASSHRVNGETQYF; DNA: TGTGCCAGCAGCCACAGGGTCAACGGAGAGACCCAGTACTTC
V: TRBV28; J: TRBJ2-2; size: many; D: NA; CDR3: CASSFLSENTGELFF; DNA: TGTGCCAGCAGTTTTCTTAGCGAGAACACCGGGGAGCTGTTTTTT
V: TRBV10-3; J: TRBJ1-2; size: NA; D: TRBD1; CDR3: CAISDQDRAGIGYGYTF; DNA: TGTGCCATCAGTGATCAAGACAGGGCTGGGATCGGCTATGGCTACACCTTC
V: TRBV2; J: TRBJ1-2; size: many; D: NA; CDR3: CASSEVAGLNWVYGYTF; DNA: TGTGCCAGCAGTGAAGTGGCAGGCCTAAACTGGGTCTATGGCTACACCTTC
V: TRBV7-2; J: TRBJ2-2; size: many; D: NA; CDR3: CASSLSSRGANTGELFF; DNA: TGTGCCAGCAGCTTATCGTCTAGGGGCGCGAACACCGGGGAGCTGTTTTTT
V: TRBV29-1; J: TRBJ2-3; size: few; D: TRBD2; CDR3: CSVEARTRLAGGTTDTQYF; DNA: TGCAGCGTTGAGGCCCGTACCCGGCTAGCGGGAGGTACCACAGATACGCAGTATTTT
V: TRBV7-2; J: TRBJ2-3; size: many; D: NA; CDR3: CAAARTDTQYF; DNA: TGTGCCGCGGCGCGCACAGATACGCAGTATTTT
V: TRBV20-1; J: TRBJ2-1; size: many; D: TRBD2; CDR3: CSARGLAGEINEQFF; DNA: TGCAGTGCTAGGGGCCTAGCGGGAGAAATTAATGAGCAGTTCTTC
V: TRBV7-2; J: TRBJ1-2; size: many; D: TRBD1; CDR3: CASSPTGALNYGYTF; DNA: TGTGCCAGCAGCCCAACAGGGGCCCTTAACTATGGCTACACCTTC
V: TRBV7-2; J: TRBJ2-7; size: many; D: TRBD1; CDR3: CASTANRGSSYEQYF; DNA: TGTGCCAGCACCGCCAACAGGGGCTCCTCCTACGAGCAGTACTTC
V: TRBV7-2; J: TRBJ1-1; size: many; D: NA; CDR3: CASSLVSLNTEAFF; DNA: TGTGCCAGCAGCTTAGTCTCTTTGAACACTGAAGCTTTCTTT
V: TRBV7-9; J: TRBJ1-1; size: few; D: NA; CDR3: CASRIRDSTEAFF; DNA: TGTGCCAGCAGGATCAGGGATTCAACTGAAGCTTTCTTT
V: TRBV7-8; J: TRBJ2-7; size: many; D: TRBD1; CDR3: CASSLAFGLGQPYEQYF; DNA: TGTGCCAGCAGCTTAGCCTTCGGTTTGGGACAGCCCTACGAGCAGTACTTC
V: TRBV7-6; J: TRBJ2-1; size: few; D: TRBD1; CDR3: CASSFPGTGGYNEQFF; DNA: TGTGCCAGCAGCTTCCCCGGGACAGGGGGCTACAATGAGCAGTTCTTC